The present entry profiles one T cell receptor (beta chain) with its context. These data are taken from a study of immune evolution from preneoplasia to lung adenocarcinoma. Study-level information: HLA loss of heterozygosity: under 7.5% AIS, more than 14% MIA, roughly 30% ADC, none AAH.

Repertoires were generated with immunoSEQ multiplex PCR, while TCRdb's copy carries only in-frame clones and drops some. This sample has some 8,200 clones, with around 80% found just once. The germline gives CDR1 SQVTM, CDR2 ANQGSEA. The V and J ends lost 4 bases and 5 bases, in that order; junction bases with no gene match: 10. CDR3 size: 14 residues. Macro-dissection enriched premalignant or tumor cells before nucleic acid extraction. V and J are TRBV29-1 and TRBJ2-7; 8 nucleotides agree with TRBD1. The TCR was taken from an older donor with lung adenocarcinoma. Sequenced sample: FFPE minimally invasive lung adenocarcinoma tissue. In DNA, the CDR3 is TGCAGCGTTGCCGAGACAGGGGAGGTCCACGAGCAGTACTTC. This codes for CSVAETGEVHEQYF.